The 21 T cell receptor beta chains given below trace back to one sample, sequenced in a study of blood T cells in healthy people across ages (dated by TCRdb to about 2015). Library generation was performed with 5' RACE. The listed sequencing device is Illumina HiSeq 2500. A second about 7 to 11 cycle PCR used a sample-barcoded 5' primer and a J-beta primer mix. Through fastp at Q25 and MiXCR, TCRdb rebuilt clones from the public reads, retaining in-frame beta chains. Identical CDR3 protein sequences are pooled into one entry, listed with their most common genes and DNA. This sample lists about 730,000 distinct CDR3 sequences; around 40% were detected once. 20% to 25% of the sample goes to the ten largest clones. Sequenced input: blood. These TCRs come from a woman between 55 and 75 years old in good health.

The CDR3 protein is CSVSGQGASYEQYF. CDR3 DNA: TGCAGCGTCTCGGGACAGGGGGCTTCCTACGAGCAGTACTTC. The chain recombines TRBV20-1 with TRBJ2-5; 12 nucleotides agree with TRBD1. The J call may be mistaken, given a closer DNA end match to TRBJ2-7. Germline CDR1 and CDR2: DFQATT and SNEGSKA (reference sequence). This CDR3 is 14 amino acids long.

The CDR3 protein is CASSEAGTADTDTQYF. The CDR3 nucleotides are TGTGCCAGCAGTGAAGCCGGGACAGCAGACACAGATACGCAGTATTTT. The chain couples TRBV25-1 to TRBJ2-3, with 7 bases matching TRBD1. V shed 2 bases, J shed 2 bases, and the junction held 7 bases outside the gene matches. This CDR3 comprises 16 residues. Germline-derived CDR1 and CDR2 are MGHDK and SYGVNS.

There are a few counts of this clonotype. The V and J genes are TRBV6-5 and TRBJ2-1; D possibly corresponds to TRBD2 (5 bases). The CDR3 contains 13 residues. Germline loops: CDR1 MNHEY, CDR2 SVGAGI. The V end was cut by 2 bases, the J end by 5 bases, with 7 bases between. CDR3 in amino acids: CASSYGRHNEQFF. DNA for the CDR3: TGTGCCAGCAGTTACGGGAGACACAATGAGCAGTTCTTC.

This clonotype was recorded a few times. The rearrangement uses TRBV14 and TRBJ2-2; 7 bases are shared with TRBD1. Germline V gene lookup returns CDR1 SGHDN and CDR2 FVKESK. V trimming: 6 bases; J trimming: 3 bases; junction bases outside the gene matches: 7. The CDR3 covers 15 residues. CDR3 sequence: CASSLTGRYTGELFF. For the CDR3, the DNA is TGTGCCAGCAGTCTGACAGGGAGATACACCGGGGAGCTGTTTTTT.

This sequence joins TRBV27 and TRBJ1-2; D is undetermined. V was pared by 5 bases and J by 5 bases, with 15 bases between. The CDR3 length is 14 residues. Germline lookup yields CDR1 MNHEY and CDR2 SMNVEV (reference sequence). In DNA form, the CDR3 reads TGTGCCAGCAGTCTCCGACCCGGAGAGTATGGCTACACCTTC. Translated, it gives CASSLRPGEYGYTF.

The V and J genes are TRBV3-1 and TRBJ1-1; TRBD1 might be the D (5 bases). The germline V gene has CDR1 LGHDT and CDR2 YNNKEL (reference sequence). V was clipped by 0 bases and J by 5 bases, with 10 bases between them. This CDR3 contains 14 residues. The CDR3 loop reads CASSQESGRTEAFF. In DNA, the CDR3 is TGTGCCAGCAGCCAAGAGTCAGGGAGGACTGAAGCTTTCTTT.

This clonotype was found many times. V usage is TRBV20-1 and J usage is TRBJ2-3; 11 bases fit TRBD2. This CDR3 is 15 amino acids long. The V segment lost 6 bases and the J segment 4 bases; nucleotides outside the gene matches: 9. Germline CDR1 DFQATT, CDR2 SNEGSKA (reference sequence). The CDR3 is CSANIAGGGADTQYF. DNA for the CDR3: TGCAGTGCAAATATAGCGGGAGGGGGGGCAGATACGCAGTATTTT.

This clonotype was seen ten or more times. CDR3 in amino acids: CASTSARGRTGELFF. The CDR3 bases are TGTGCCAGCACCTCGGCCAGGGGTCGCACCGGGGAGCTGTTTTTT. The rearrangement uses TRBV11-2 and TRBJ2-2, with D maybe TRBD1 (6 bases). Looked up from germline, CDR1 is SGHAT and CDR2 is FQNNGV. The CDR3 consists of 15 residues. Trimming cost V 7 bases and J 4 bases, with 16 bases left between them. Looking up the rest from reference TRBV11-2 and TRBJ2-2 gives the full variable domain: EAGVAQSPRYKIIEKRQSVAFWCNPISGHATLYWYQQILGQGPKLLIQFQNNGVVDDSQLPKDRFSAERLKGVDSTLKIQPAKLEDSAVYLCASTSARGRTGELFFGEGSRLTVL.

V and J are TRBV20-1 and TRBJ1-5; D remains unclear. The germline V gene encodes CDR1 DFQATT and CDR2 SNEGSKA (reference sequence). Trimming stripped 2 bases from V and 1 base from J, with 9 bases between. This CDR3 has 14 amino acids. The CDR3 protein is CSARQVASNQPQHF. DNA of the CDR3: TGCAGTGCTAGACAGGTGGCAAGCAATCAGCCCCAGCATTTT.

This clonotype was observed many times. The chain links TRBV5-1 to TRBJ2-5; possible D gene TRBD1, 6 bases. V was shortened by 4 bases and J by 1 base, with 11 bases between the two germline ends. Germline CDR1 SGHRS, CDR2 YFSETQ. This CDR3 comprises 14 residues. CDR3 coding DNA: TGCGCCAGCAGCCCAAGGACAGCCCAAGAGACCCAGTACTTC. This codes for CASSPRTAQETQYF. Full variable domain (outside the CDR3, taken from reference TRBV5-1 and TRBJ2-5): KAGVTQTPRYLIKTRGQQVTLSCSPISGHRSVSWYQQTPGQGLQFLFEYFSETQRNKGNFPGRFSGRQFSNSRSEMNVSTLELGDSALYLCASSPRTAQETQYFGPGTRLLVL.

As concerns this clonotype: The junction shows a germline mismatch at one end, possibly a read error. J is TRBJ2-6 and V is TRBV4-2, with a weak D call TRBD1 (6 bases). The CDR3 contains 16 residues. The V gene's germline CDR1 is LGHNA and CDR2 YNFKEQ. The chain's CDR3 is CASSRNRVSGASVLTF. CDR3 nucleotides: TGTGCCAGCAGCCGAAACAGGGTATCTGGGGCCAGCGTCCTGACTTTC.

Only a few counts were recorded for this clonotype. CDR3 DNA: TGTGCCATCAGCGACTCGTCCGGGACCGGTAATTCACCCCTCCACTTT. Amino acid sequence: CAISDSSGTGNSPLHF. V is TRBV10-3 and J is TRBJ1-6; the D gene is possibly TRBD1 (5 bases). The CDR3 is 16 amino acids. Per germline, CDR1 ENHRY and CDR2 SYGVKD. V lost 6 bases and J lost 6, with 18 bases in between.

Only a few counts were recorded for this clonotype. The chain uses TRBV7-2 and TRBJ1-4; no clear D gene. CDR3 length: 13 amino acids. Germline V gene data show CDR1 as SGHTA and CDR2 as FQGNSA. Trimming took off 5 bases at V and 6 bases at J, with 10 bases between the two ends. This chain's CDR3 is CASSLSIDEKLFF. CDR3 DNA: TGTGCCAGCAGCCTGTCCATCGATGAAAAACTGTTTTTT. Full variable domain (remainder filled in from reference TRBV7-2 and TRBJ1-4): GAGVSQSPSNKVTEKGKDVELRCDPISGHTALYWYRQSLGQGLEFLIYFQGNSAPDKSGLPSDRFSAERTGGSVSTLTIQRTQQEDSAVYLCASSLSIDEKLFFGSGTQLSVL.

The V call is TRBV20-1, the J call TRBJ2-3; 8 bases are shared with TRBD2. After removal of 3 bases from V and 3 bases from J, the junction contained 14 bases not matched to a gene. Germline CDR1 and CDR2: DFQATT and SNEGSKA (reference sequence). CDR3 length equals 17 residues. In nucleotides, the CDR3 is TGCAGTGCTAGGCGGGGGAGTAGCGGGACCATAACAGATACGCAGTATTTT. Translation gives CSARRGSSGTITDTQYF.

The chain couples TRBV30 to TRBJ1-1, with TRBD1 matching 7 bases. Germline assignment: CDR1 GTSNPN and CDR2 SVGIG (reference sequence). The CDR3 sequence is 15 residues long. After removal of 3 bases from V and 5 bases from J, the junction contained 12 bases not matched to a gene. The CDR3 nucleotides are TGTGCCTGGAGGGGACTTCACGACAGGGCTACTGAAGCTTTCTTT. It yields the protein CAWRGLHDRATEAFF.

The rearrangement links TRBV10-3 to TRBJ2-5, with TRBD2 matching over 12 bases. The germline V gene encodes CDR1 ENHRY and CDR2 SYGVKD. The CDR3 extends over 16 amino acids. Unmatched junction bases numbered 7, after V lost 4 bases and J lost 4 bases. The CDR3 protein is CAISVASGRGGETQYF. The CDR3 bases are TGTGCCATCAGTGTCGCTAGCGGGAGGGGTGGAGAGACCCAGTACTTC.

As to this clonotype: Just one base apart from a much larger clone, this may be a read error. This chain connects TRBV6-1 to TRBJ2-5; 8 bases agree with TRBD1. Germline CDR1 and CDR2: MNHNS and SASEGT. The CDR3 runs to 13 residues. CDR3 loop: CVSSGGQGETQYF. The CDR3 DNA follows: TGTGTCAGCAGTGGAGGACAGGGTGAGACCCAGTACTTC.

CDR3 DNA: TGTGCCTGGAGTGTAAACAGGGGCACTGAAGCTTTCTTT. Its translation is CAWSVNRGTEAFF. This chain connects TRBV30 to TRBJ1-1, with 7 bases identical to TRBD1. CDR3 length equals 13 residues. Germline-derived CDR1 and CDR2 are GTSNPN and SVGIG (reference sequence). V was pared by 0 bases and J by 4 bases, with 2 bases of the junction left unmatched.

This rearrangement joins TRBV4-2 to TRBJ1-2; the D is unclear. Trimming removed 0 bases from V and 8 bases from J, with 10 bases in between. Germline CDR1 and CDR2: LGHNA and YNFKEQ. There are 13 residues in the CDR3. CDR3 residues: CASSQDLLRGYTF. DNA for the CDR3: TGTGCCAGCAGCCAAGATCTGCTTAGGGGCTACACCTTC.

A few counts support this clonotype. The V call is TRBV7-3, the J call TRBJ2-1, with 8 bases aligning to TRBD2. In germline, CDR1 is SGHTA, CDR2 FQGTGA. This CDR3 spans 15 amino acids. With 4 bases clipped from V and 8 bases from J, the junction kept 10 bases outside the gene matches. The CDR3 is CASSSSSGNGDEQFF. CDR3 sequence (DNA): TGTGCCAGCAGCTCTAGTAGCGGGAATGGGGATGAGCAGTTCTTC.

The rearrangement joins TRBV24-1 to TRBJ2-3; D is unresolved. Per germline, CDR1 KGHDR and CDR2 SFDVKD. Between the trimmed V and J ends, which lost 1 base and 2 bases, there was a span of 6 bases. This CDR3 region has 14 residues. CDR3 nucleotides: TGTGCCACCAGTGATTTTGTCACCACAGATACGCAGTATTTT. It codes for CATSDFVTTDTQYF.